What follows are 3 T cell receptor beta chains derived from one specimen sequenced in a study of T cells after yellow fever vaccination. One entry per CDR3 protein results from TCRdb running MiXCR on the 5' RACE reads. The repertoire holds more than 450,000 distinct CDR3 sequences, with around a fifth as singletons. The sample was PBMCs, taken less than 25 days after the first yellow fever vaccination. The source of these receptors is a man aged 18-30 years who received the YFV17D yellow fever vaccine.

This clonotype showed up just a few times. This rearrangement joins TRBV9 to TRBJ1-3; no definite D call. The germline V gene encodes CDR1 SGDLS and CDR2 YYNGEE. V was trimmed by 0 bases and J by 1 base, leaving 20 bases between them. This CDR3 is built from 19 residues. The CDR3 is CASSVVFRKSSFSGNTIYF. The CDR3 DNA sequence: TGTGCCAGCAGCGTAGTCTTCAGGAAGTCCTCTTTTTCTGGAAACACCATATATTTT.

This chain links TRBV12-3 or TRBV12-4 with TRBJ1-2, with D possibly being TRBD1 (6 bases). CDR3 length: 16 residues. Trimming pared 3 bases from V and 2 bases from J, leaving 16 bases between. CDR3 DNA: TGTGCCAGCAGTTTGACAGGCCGGGTGCCCAACTATGGCTACACCTTC. It codes for CASSLTGRVPNYGYTF.

This chain links TRBV4-1 with TRBJ1-2; D is undetermined. In germline, CDR1 is MGHRA, CDR2 YSYEKL. The ends were cut back, 6 bases at V and 5 bases at J, with 13 bases in the middle. The CDR3 totals 13 residues. The DNA of the CDR3 is TGCGCCAGCAGGCGCGGGCAAGAGTATGGCTACACCTTC. Residues: CASRRGQEYGYTF.